The rows below give T cell receptor beta chains drawn from one sample of a study of blood T cell repertoires in COVID-19. Clones were sequenced by immunoSEQ multiplex PCR, and TCRdb holds only the in-frame ones, with some missing. Of around 250,000 clones listed, 75% to 90% are singletons. Sequenced: peripheral blood. The receptors were gathered from a middle-aged woman who had recovered from COVID-19. The CDR3 runs from the conserved cysteine through the conserved F or W. The D gene is left open where the match is weak. Clone sizes are given selectively: once, few, many, or a class where the clone is expanded.

cdr3_nt	cdr3_aa	d_call	v_call	j_call	clone_size
TGCGCCAGCAGTGACGCCCAGGGGCGTAGTGCAGATACGCAGTATTTT	CASSDAQGRSADTQYF	NA	TRBV10-2	TRBJ2-3	NA
TGTGCCAGCAGCCCCGGACAGCCGTACCAAGAGACCCAGTACTTC	CASSPGQPYQETQYF	NA	TRBV11-2	TRBJ2-5	NA
TGTGCCAGCACCGGAGCGGGGGGCTCTGGAAACACCATATATTTT	CASTGAGGSGNTIYF	NA	TRBV6-5	TRBJ1-3	NA
TGTGCCAGCAGCAAAGCGCTTTTGAGACTAGCGGAGCCGAACACCGGGGAGCTGTTTTTT	CASSKALLRLAEPNTGELFF	NA	TRBV21-1	TRBJ2-2	NA
TGTGCCAGCAGCCTGGTTGGCTCGAACACCGGGGAGCTGTTTTTT	CASSLVGSNTGELFF	NA	TRBV7-9	TRBJ2-2	NA
TGTGCCAGCAGCCTTATAGGCGGGACGCCGGGACAGGGAAACTATGGCTACACCTTC	CASSLIGGTPGQGNYGYTF	TRBD1	TRBV27	TRBJ1-2	NA
TGTGCCAGCGCGACTTGGGGCCTAAGGAACACCGGGGAGCTGTTTTTT	CASATWGLRNTGELFF	NA	TRBV7-9	TRBJ2-2	NA
TGTGCCAGCAGCCAATTGACAGGAGAGCAGTACTTC	CASSQLTGEQYF	NA	TRBV4-2	TRBJ2-7	NA
TGCAGCGCGGCCGGGACAGACTCTGGGGCCAACGTCCTGACTTTC	CSAAGTDSGANVLTF	TRBD1	TRBV29-1	TRBJ2-6	NA
TGTGCCAGCAGTGAAGAACAAGGGGATCAGCCCCAGCATTTT	CASSEEQGDQPQHF	NA	TRBV6-1	TRBJ1-5	NA
TGTGCCAGCAGCTCGATGGGGACAGCCCCTGTGAACACTGAAGCTTTCTTT	CASSSMGTAPVNTEAFF	TRBD1	TRBV14	TRBJ1-1	NA
TGCGCCAGCAGTGAAGCCGGGAGGGCCTACAATGAGCAGTTCTTC	CASSEAGRAYNEQFF	TRBD2	TRBV10-1	TRBJ2-1	NA
TGTGCCAGCAGCCAAGAGGGCAGCAGGCTCACTGGGGCCAACGTCCTGACTTTC	CASSQEGSRLTGANVLTF	NA	TRBV3-1/TRBV3-2	TRBJ2-6	NA
TGTGCCACCAGTGGTCGGGAGAACACTGAAGCTTTCTTT	CATSGRENTEAFF	NA	TRBV24-1	TRBJ1-1	NA
TGTGCCAGCAGCTCCACAGGGCCGGCTGGGGCCAACGTCCTGACTTTC	CASSSTGPAGANVLTF	NA	TRBV7-9	TRBJ2-6	NA
TGTGCCAGCAGCTCCGCTTTTGAGGGGGCGCGTAATGAGCAGTTCTTC	CASSSAFEGARNEQFF	TRBD1	TRBV11-3	TRBJ2-1	NA
TGCAGCGTCTCCCGGGACCTAGCGTACGAGCAGTACTTC	CSVSRDLAYEQYF	NA	TRBV29-1	TRBJ2-7	NA
TGCGCCAGCAGCTTGGGTGTAGGGGGCGACGAGCAGTACTTC	CASSLGVGGDEQYF	TRBD1	TRBV5-1	TRBJ2-7	NA
TGTGCCAGCAGTCCCCCCGGACTGAGAGAGACCCAGTACTTC	CASSPPGLRETQYF	NA	TRBV28	TRBJ2-5	NA
TGTGCCAGCAGCTCCCAGGGGGTTCTCAGAGAAGAGCAGTTCTTC	CASSSQGVLREEQFF	TRBD1	TRBV7-8	TRBJ2-1	many
TGCGCCAGCAGTGAGTCGACCGGACTCAATGAAAAACTGTTTTTT	CASSESTGLNEKLFF	NA	TRBV10-2	TRBJ1-4	NA
TGTGCCAGCAGTTCGACAGGGGGACTTAATGAAAAACTGTTTTTT	CASSSTGGLNEKLFF	TRBD1	TRBV7-9	TRBJ1-4	NA
TGTGCCAGCAGCCAAGAGGGGGCAGGGGGTTCACCCCTCCACTTT	CASSQEGAGGSPLHF	TRBD1	TRBV4-2	TRBJ1-6	NA
TGTGCCAGCAGCCCAAGCGGACCTAACACCGGGGAGCTGTTTTTT	CASSPSGPNTGELFF	NA	TRBV7-2	TRBJ2-2	once
TGTGCCAGCAGCCTACAGGTGAATCAGCCCCAGCATTTT	CASSLQVNQPQHF	NA	TRBV7-2	TRBJ1-5	NA
TGTGCCAGTGGGTGGTTAGAAGGAGGTAACACTGAAGCTTTCTTT	CASGWLEGGNTEAFF	NA	TRBV19	TRBJ1-1	NA
TGTGCCATCAGTGAGAGGGGCACCCTGAACACTGAAGCTTTCTTT	CAISERGTLNTEAFF	NA	TRBV10-3	TRBJ1-1	NA
TGTGCCACCAGCAGAGATCGTAGCGGGATAATCGCCAATGAGCAGTTCTTC	CATSRDRSGIIANEQFF	TRBD2	TRBV15	TRBJ2-1	NA
TGTGCCAGCAGCTTAGGGCTAGCGGGAAGAAGCACAGATACGCAGTATTTT	CASSLGLAGRSTDTQYF	TRBD2	TRBV11-2	TRBJ2-3	once
TGTGCCAGCAGCATCGGCGGGGGCGAGCAGTACTTC	CASSIGGGEQYF	TRBD2	TRBV5-6	TRBJ2-7	NA
TGCAGCGCCGCCGGGGACAGGCGGGAGCAGTACTTC	CSAAGDRREQYF	TRBD1	TRBV29-1	TRBJ2-7	few
TGTGCCAGCAGTTTCGGGACTATAGATTTCACAGATACGCAGTATTTT	CASSFGTIDFTDTQYF	TRBD2	TRBV28	TRBJ2-3	NA
TGCGCCAGCAGCCAAGACGGAGATCTGGGGCCAAGCGGGAGCCTTCAAGAGACCCAGTACTTC	CASSQDGDLGPSGSLQETQYF	TRBD2	TRBV4-1	TRBJ2-5	NA
TGCGCCAGCAGCCTAGGGACAGGGGGCACCCAAGGGGAGACCCAGTACTTC	CASSLGTGGTQGETQYF	TRBD1	TRBV5-1	TRBJ2-5	NA
TGTGCCTGGAGCGAACAGGGTAACTATGGCTACACCTTC	CAWSEQGNYGYTF	NA	TRBV30	TRBJ1-2	NA
TGCGCCAGCAGTCCGCTAGACAGTGCCTCATACGAGCAGTACTTC	CASSPLDSASYEQYF	NA	TRBV23-1	TRBJ2-7	NA
TGTGCCAGCAGCAACCTCGGGACAGGGGTCTCCGGGGAGCTGTTTTTT	CASSNLGTGVSGELFF	TRBD1	TRBV9	TRBJ2-2	NA
TGTGCCAGCAGTGACGGGAAACTACTACCGGGCGAGCAGTACTTC	CASSDGKLLPGEQYF	NA	TRBV2	TRBJ2-7	NA
TGTGCCAGTAGTATAAGGGAGGACAAATCTTATCAGCCCCAGCATTTT	CASSIREDKSYQPQHF	NA	TRBV19	TRBJ1-5	NA
TGTGCCATCTCACCCTCTAGCGGACAATTTGACGAGCAGTACTTC	CAISPSSGQFDEQYF	TRBD2	TRBV10-3	TRBJ2-7	NA
TGTGCCAGCAGCACCCGACTAGTTACGGATGAGCAGTTCTTC	CASSTRLVTDEQFF	NA	TRBV7-8	TRBJ2-1	NA
TGTGCCAGCAGTTCACAGACAGGGATCTATGGCTACACCTTC	CASSSQTGIYGYTF	TRBD1	TRBV7-6	TRBJ1-2	NA
TGTGCCAGCAGCGCGACAGGTACGAACACTGAAGCTTTCTTT	CASSATGTNTEAFF	NA	TRBV7-3	TRBJ1-1	NA
TGTGCCAGCAGTTTTCCACAGCACTCCTACGAGCAGTACTTC	CASSFPQHSYEQYF	NA	TRBV28	TRBJ2-7	once
TGTGCCAGCACAAGTGTCTCGGCGGGAGGCTACACCTTC	CASTSVSAGGYTF	NA	TRBV6-6	TRBJ1-2	NA
TGTGCCAGCAGCTTAACTCCGGGGGGTGAGCAGTTCTTC	CASSLTPGGEQFF	TRBD2	TRBV7-3	TRBJ2-1	NA
TGTGCCAGCAGCCCCCTACAGGGGCTCCTGGGGAATGAGCAGTTCTTC	CASSPLQGLLGNEQFF	TRBD1	TRBV3-1/TRBV3-2	TRBJ2-1	NA
TGTGCCAGCAGCTTAGCTGGGACTAGCGGAGGGTACAATGAGCAGTTCTTC	CASSLAGTSGGYNEQFF	TRBD2	TRBV7-8	TRBJ2-1	NA
TGTGCCACCGCAATGGGGGGCTCCTACGAGCAGTACTTC	CATAMGGSYEQYF	NA	TRBV24-1	TRBJ2-7	NA
TGTGCCAGCAGCCCCCGAGCGGGAGGGGTAGATACGCAGTATTTT	CASSPRAGGVDTQYF	TRBD2	TRBV3-1/TRBV3-2	TRBJ2-3	NA
TGTGCCAGCAGTTACTTTATCACAGAAAAAAGCTACGAGCAGTACTTC	CASSYFITEKSYEQYF	NA	TRBV6-6	TRBJ2-7	NA
TGTGCCAGCAGTGGGGGCCTCCCCCGAGAGACCCAGTACTTC	CASSGGLPRETQYF	NA	TRBV5-5	TRBJ2-5	NA
TGTGCCAGCACCTTCGGACAGGGGAATTCACCCCTCCACTTT	CASTFGQGNSPLHF	TRBD1	TRBV6-5	TRBJ1-6	NA
TGTGCCAGCAGTGGCCCCACCGGCGGGTCTAGCGTGTACAATGAGCAGTTCTTC	CASSGPTGGSSVYNEQFF	NA	TRBV25-1	TRBJ2-1	NA
TGTGCCAGCAGCAGACAGGGAGACACTGAAGCTTTCTTT	CASSRQGDTEAFF	TRBD1	TRBV6-6	TRBJ1-1	NA
TGTGCCAGCAGCCCCCGGTCTGGGGGGAACTACAATGAGCAGTTCTTC	CASSPRSGGNYNEQFF	NA	TRBV11-2	TRBJ2-1	NA
TGTGCCAGCAGTGAGGAGGTTGGGACAGGGGCAAACCAAGAGACCCAGTACTTC	CASSEEVGTGANQETQYF	TRBD1	TRBV6-1	TRBJ2-5	NA
TGTGCCAGCAGCTTAGCGCAGGGTCCCCGCTCTGGAAACACCATATATTTT	CASSLAQGPRSGNTIYF	NA	TRBV7-9	TRBJ1-3	NA
TGTGCCAGCACGAAAGCGGGATTTGCCTACGAGCAGTACTTC	CASTKAGFAYEQYF	TRBD2	TRBV7-8	TRBJ2-7	NA
TGTGCCAGCAGTGAACCCAGGGTGCAGCAGTACTTC	CASSEPRVQQYF	NA	TRBV6-1	TRBJ2-7	NA